What follows are 22 T cell receptor beta chains derived from one specimen sequenced in a study of CD8+ T cells in alopecia areata (dated by TCRdb to between 2017 and 2018). Libraries came from the immunoSEQ multiplex PCR assay. RNA was extracted from all samples and reverse transcribed into cDNA, which served as template for TCR sequencing. TCRdb holds this immuneACCESS table with in-frame rearrangements only. Some clones are missing; in checked studies, unresolved V genes explain under half, and the rest has no known cause. This sample lists about 97,000 clones; about 60% were detected once. The top ten clones comprise around 17% of the sample. Read against the paper, the sample's treatment or condition label means: oral pan-JAK inhibitor, 5-10 mg twice daily. Sequencing was performed on CD8+ T cells sorted from blood, taken between weeks 55 and 65, from a patient treated with tofacitinib. These receptor sequences come from a human donor with alopecia areata.

This clone was seen a single time. The rearrangement joins TRBV15 to TRBJ2-2, with 11 bases aligning to TRBD1. The CDR3 is made up of 17 amino acids. CDR1 and CDR2 from the germline V gene are LNHNV and YYDKDF (reference sequence). V dropped 4 bases and J dropped 0; count of bases not matched to a gene: 4. The CDR3 spells CATSTDRGHANTGELFF. DNA of the CDR3: TGTGCCACCAGCACGGACAGGGGGCACGCGAACACCGGGGAGCTGTTTTTT.

V gene TRBV7-2 combines with J gene TRBJ1-5; no reliable D call. V dropped 0 bases and J dropped 1 base, with 4 bases sitting between them. The CDR3 loop spans 14 amino acids. Germline V gene data show CDR1 as SGHTA and CDR2 as FQGNSA. CDR3 in amino acids: CASSLAKSNQPQHF. CDR3 DNA: TGTGCCAGCAGCTTAGCGAAAAGCAATCAGCCCCAGCATTTT. The whole variable domain, remainder taken from reference TRBV7-2 and TRBJ1-5, is GAGVSQSPSNKVTEKGKDVELRCDPISGHTALYWYRQSLGQGLEFLIYFQGNSAPDKSGLPSDRFSAERTGGSVSTLTIQRTQQEDSAVYLCASSLAKSNQPQHFGDGTRLSIL.

This clone was seen a few times. The V and J genes are TRBV7-9 and TRBJ2-6, with 10 bases aligning to TRBD1. Trimming at V came to 5 bases and at J to 0 bases, leaving 10 bases not matched to a gene. Germline assignment: CDR1 SEHNR and CDR2 FQNEAQ (reference sequence). The CDR3 extends over 19 amino acids. CDR3 sequence (DNA): TGTGCCAGCAGCACCCGGACAGGGGGGAACCCCTCTGGGGCCAACGTCCTGACTTTC. It yields the protein CASSTRTGGNPSGANVLTF.

This clone occurred a few times. The CDR3 here is CASRGQGNTEAFF. CDR3 in DNA: TGTGCCAGTAGGGGACAGGGGAACACTGAAGCTTTCTTT. The chain recombines TRBV19 with TRBJ1-1; 9 nucleotides align to TRBD1. J was trimmed by 1 base and V by 6 bases; bases with no gene match: 0. Per the germline V gene, CDR1 is LNHDA and CDR2 is SQIVND (reference sequence). The CDR3 loop spans 13 amino acids.

This clone was recorded a few times. The chain joins TRBV6-6 to TRBJ1-4, with D unresolved. Germline CDR1 and CDR2: MNHNY and SVGAGI (reference sequence). The CDR3 totals 14 residues. Trimming left V 2 bases short and J 8 bases short, with 12 bases between. CDR3 region: CASSYPQRGEKLFF. In nucleotides, the CDR3 is TGTGCCAGCAGTTACCCCCAGAGAGGGGAAAAACTGTTTTTT.

Concerning this clone: At one end, the junction sequence differs from germline, possibly due to a read error. The chain uses TRBV15 and TRBJ2-1; TRBD1 agrees at 8 bases. Germline values: CDR1 LNHNV, CDR2 YYDKDF (reference sequence). This CDR3 spans 17 amino acids. CDR3 in DNA: TGTGCCACCAGCCGAGAAAGGACAGGGACGCATTACAATGAGCAGTTCTTC. This sequence encodes CATSRERTGTHYNEQFF.

This clone came up a few times. The chain has TRBV12-5 and TRBJ1-2, with 7 bases matching TRBD1. With 1 base clipped from V and 12 bases from J, the junction kept 2 bases outside the gene matches. There are 11 residues in the CDR3. Germline lookup yields CDR1 LGHNT and CDR2 FRNRAP. CDR3 in amino acids: CASGLAGTDTF. DNA of the CDR3: TGTGCTAGTGGTTTGGCAGGGACAGACACCTTC.

The CDR3, as DNA: TGTGCCAGTACCAGGACAGGCCAGAACACTGAAGCTTTCTTT. It is translated as CASTRTGQNTEAFF. The chain couples TRBV6-5 to TRBJ1-1; 7 bases map to TRBD1. Germline V gene lookup returns CDR1 MNHEY and CDR2 SVGAGI. Germline trimming cut 9 bases from V and 1 base from J; bases unmatched to any gene: 8. The CDR3 contains 14 residues.

In this sample, this clone turned up a few times. The genes are TRBV4-1 and TRBJ1-5, with D possibly matching TRBD1 (5 bases). The germline CDR1 and CDR2 sequences are MGHRA and YSYEKL. The CDR3 is 15 residues long. V was cut by 0 bases and J by 5 bases, with 11 bases left in between. This chain's CDR3 is CASSQDGGTHQPQHF. CDR3 DNA sequence: TGCGCCAGCAGCCAAGATGGGGGGACGCATCAGCCCCAGCATTTT.

This rearrangement joins TRBV29-1 to TRBJ1-2; D remains ambiguous. V lost 0 bases and J lost 12, with 14 bases in between. CDR1 and CDR2 from the germline V gene are SQVTM and ANQGSEA. The CDR3 has 12 residues. In DNA form, the CDR3 reads TGCAGCGTTGAAGAGGAGGGAGGTGGAGACACCTTC. This encodes CSVEEEGGGDTF.

The chain is built from TRBV7-9 and TRBJ2-1, with 7 nucleotides matching TRBD2. In germline, CDR1 is SEHNR, CDR2 FQNEAQ (reference sequence). This CDR3 is built from 13 residues. After removal of 2 bases from V and 8 bases from J, the junction contained 3 bases not matched to a gene. Here the CDR3 DNA reads TGTGCCAGCAGCTTACCAGGGAGGGATGAGCAGTTCTTC. Translating it yields CASSLPGRDEQFF.

The chain couples TRBV5-1 to TRBJ2-1, with a weak D call TRBD1 (6 bases). The CDR3 extends over 15 amino acids. The germline V gene encodes CDR1 SGHRS and CDR2 YFSETQ. The germline V and J ends were trimmed by 4 bases and 1 base, with 12 bases remaining between them. In DNA form, the CDR3 reads TGCGCCAGCAGCCTCAGGGGCGAGTCCTACAATGAGCAGTTCTTC. Amino acid sequence: CASSLRGESYNEQFF.

The gene calls are TRBV27 and TRBJ1-5, with 12 bases fitting TRBD1. V lost 8 bases, J lost 11 bases, and 4 bases stayed unmatched. Germline lookup yields CDR1 MNHEY and CDR2 SMNVEV (reference sequence). The CDR3 contains 12 residues. The chain's CDR3 is CASGTGGRTQHF. In nucleotides, the CDR3 is TGTGCCAGCGGGACAGGGGGCCGTACCCAGCATTTT.

The chain joins TRBV5-1 to TRBJ2-1; 11 bases line up with TRBD2. This CDR3 contains 16 residues. Germline CDR1 is SGHRS and CDR2 is YFSETQ. Trimming took 4 bases from V and 8 from J; bases not matched to a gene: 11. The CDR3 is CASSSPGFSGGDEQFF. CDR3 sequence (DNA): TGCGCCAGCAGCAGCCCGGGTTTTAGCGGGGGGGATGAGCAGTTCTTC.

The rearrangement uses TRBV13 and TRBJ1-5; D unclear. The V and J ends lost 5 bases and 7 bases respectively, with 9 bases between them. The CDR3 loop spans 12 amino acids. Germline V CDR1 and CDR2: PRHDT, FYEKMQ (reference sequence). CDR3 protein: CASSMQGQPQHF. The CDR3 DNA reads TGTGCCAGCAGCATGCAAGGACAGCCCCAGCATTTT.

The chain recombines TRBV5-6 with TRBJ2-7; tentatively, D is TRBD1 or TRBD2 (6 bases each). V dropped 2 bases and J dropped 2 bases, with 20 bases sitting between them. Germline V gene sequence: CDR1 SGHDT, CDR2 YYEEEE. CDR3 size: 17 residues. The CDR3: CASSLLPSRGLTYEQYF. CDR3 coding DNA: TGTGCCAGCAGCTTACTCCCGAGCCGGGGGCTCACCTACGAGCAGTACTTC.

V is TRBV7-9 and J is TRBJ1-2; D is ambiguous. CDR1 SEHNR and CDR2 FQNEAQ come from the germline V gene (reference sequence). This CDR3 comprises 12 residues. V lost 8 bases and J lost 0, with 7 bases in between. The CDR3 loop is CASLTANYGYTF. The CDR3 DNA is TGTGCCAGCCTCACGGCTAACTATGGCTACACCTTC.

The J gene is TRBJ2-1, the V gene TRBV6-5, with a tentative D call TRBD1 (5 bases). Germline CDR1 is MNHEY and CDR2 is SVGAGI. The CDR3 has 12 residues. V was shortened by 7 bases and J by 5 bases, with 9 bases between the two germline ends. The CDR3 region is CASTKGDNEQFF. The CDR3 bases are TGTGCCAGCACCAAAGGGGACAATGAGCAGTTCTTC.

The chain has TRBV6-5 and TRBJ2-2; D perhaps matches TRBD1 (8 bases). The germline V gene has CDR1 MNHEY and CDR2 SVGAGI. This CDR3 has 16 residues. V lost 4 bases and J 6 bases, leaving 18 bases between the germline ends. The CDR3 loop reads CASSFRTGRGSGELFF. CDR3 in DNA: TGTGCCAGCAGTTTTAGGACAGGGAGGGGGTCCGGGGAGCTGTTTTTT.

This clone was seen only once. The chain uses TRBV6-6 and TRBJ2-7; possibly TRBD1 for D (6 bases). V lost 6 bases and J 0 bases, leaving 12 bases between the germline ends. This CDR3 has 14 amino acids. CDR1 and CDR2 from the germline V gene are MNHNY and SVGAGI (reference sequence). In nucleotides, the CDR3 is TGTGCCAGCAGCAAGCAGGGGAGCTCCTACGAGCAGTACTTC. It codes for CASSKQGSSYEQYF.

The chain links TRBV7-9 to TRBJ2-1; D unresolved. Trimming pared 5 bases from V and 16 bases from J, leaving 6 bases between. The CDR3 is made up of 8 amino acids. Germline CDR1 reads SEHNR; CDR2 reads FQNEAQ (reference sequence). The CDR3, as DNA: TGTGCCAGCAGCCCCCGCTTCTTC. Encoded protein: CASSPRFF. Based on the CDR3 plus reference TRBV7-9 and TRBJ2-1, the full variable domain is DTGVSQNPRHKITKRGQNVTFRCDPISEHNRLYWYRQTLGQGPEFLTYFQNEAQLEKSRLLSDRFSAERPKGSFSTLEIQRTEQGDSAMYLCASSPRFFGPGTRLTVL.

In this sample, this clone turned up a few times. The rearrangement joins TRBV5-1 to TRBJ2-2; D not certain. The CDR3 has 11 amino acids. V lost 1 base and J lost 6, with 1 base in between. Per the germline V gene, CDR1 is SGHRS and CDR2 is YFSETQ. The CDR3 DNA reads TGCGCCAGCAGCTTGTCCGGGGAGCTGTTTTTT. Translated, it gives CASSLSGELFF.